The 28 T cell receptor beta chains below were found in one sample sequenced in a study of CD4 and CD8 cells across lung adenocarcinoma regions (dated by TCRdb to between 2017 and 2018). Library preparation was by PCR. Sequencing instrument: HiSeq X Ten. Through fastp at Q25 and MiXCR, TCRdb rebuilt clones from the public reads, retaining in-frame beta chains. Rows matching on CDR3 protein sequence are summarized as one entry with the most common DNA and genes. Recorded for this sample are about 8,400 distinct CDR3 sequences; around half of them occurred a single time. The leading ten clones occupy roughly 20% of the sample. Sequencing input: CD8+ T cells from the center of a lung tumor. According to the study, the label for this sample's cell subset or site signals: tumor center region. The source of these receptors is a female donor with lung adenocarcinoma. The CD4 and CD8 labels of this study may be unreliable.

This clonotype was detected only once. The gene calls are TRBV7-2 and TRBJ2-5; TRBD1 might be the D (5 bases). The CDR3 has 11 amino acids. Deletions cut 9 bases from V and 11 bases from J, with 16 bases between. Germline assignment: CDR1 SGHTA and CDR2 FQGNSA. CDR3 coding DNA: TGTGCCAGTGACAGCCAAGAGGCGCAGTACTTC. Its translation: CASDSQEAQYF.

This clonotype is medium-sized by share. J is TRBJ1-2 and V is TRBV11-2; D not certain. CDR3 length equals 13 residues. V shed 0 bases and J shed 8 bases, with 10 bases lying between them. Germline loops: CDR1 SGHAT, CDR2 FQNNGV. CDR3 DNA sequence: TGTGCCAGCAGCTTAGAGGAATACTTGGGCTACACCTTC. This sequence encodes CASSLEEYLGYTF.

This clonotype occurred once. An end of the junction differs from the germline gene, which may be a read error. The CDR3 sequence is CATAGGRAKDMQYF. In DNA form, the CDR3 reads TGTGCCACTGCTGGGGGCCGCGCCAAAGATATGCAGTATTTT. The chain is built from TRBV7-2 and TRBJ2-3; TRBD1 might be the D (6 bases). The CDR3 spans 14 residues. Germline values: CDR1 SGHTA, CDR2 FQGNSA.

Remarks on this clonotype: One end of the junction is discordant with germline, which a read error may explain. V usage is TRBV12-3 or TRBV12-4 and J usage is TRBJ2-4, with D perhaps given as TRBD1 or TRBD2 (5 bases each). The CDR3 runs to 13 residues. The CDR3 region is CASGLGSVDIQYF. The DNA of the CDR3 is TGTGCCAGCGGTCTGGGGAGCGTGGACATCCAGTACTTC.

The chain links TRBV12-3 or TRBV12-4 to TRBJ1-3; D not resolved. This CDR3 is built from 14 residues. V was clipped by 3 bases and J by 3 bases, with 9 bases between them. The CDR3: CASSLWGSGNTIYF. In DNA, the CDR3 is TGTGCCAGCAGTTTGTGGGGTAGTGGAAACACCATATATTTT.

This clonotype has just one count. The junction departs from germline at one end; a sequencing error may be responsible. The chain employs TRBV7-6 and TRBJ2-5; tentative D call: TRBD1 (5 bases). This CDR3 has 13 residues. Germline V gene data show CDR1 as SGHVS and CDR2 as FNYEAQ. In nucleotides, the CDR3 is TGTGCCAGGGGGCTGTGCGCCAAAAATACGCAGTATTTC. This translates into CARGLCAKNTQYF.

To note about this clonotype: One junction end does not reproduce the germline sequence, and a read error may be involved. The chain links TRBV7-3 to TRBJ2-4; TRBD2 might be the D (6 bases). CDR1 is SGHTA and CDR2 is FQGTGA in the germline V gene. The CDR3 runs 14 residues. CDR3: CGSTGRRGKNTQYF. CDR3 sequence (DNA): TGCGGCAGCACGGGGCGGAGGGGCAAAAACACGCAGTACTTC.

Comment on this clonotype: One end of the junction is discordant with germline, which a read error may explain. The CDR3 DNA follows: TGCGGCGGCACGGGGCTGTGTGGCAAAGATACGCAGTACTTC. Its protein is CGGTGLCGKDTQYF. This chain links TRBV7-2 with TRBJ2-3; D possibly uses TRBD1 or TRBD2 (5 bases each). The J call may be incorrect, as the DNA end agrees better with TRBJ2-7. Looked up from germline, CDR1 is SGHTA and CDR2 is FQGNSA. The CDR3 contains 14 residues.

This clonotype is medium-sized (0.01 to 0.1%) by share. A much larger clone differs from this one at a single base, so this may be a read error. The J gene is TRBJ2-1, the V gene TRBV11-3, with a weak D call TRBD1 (6 bases). The better agreement between TRBJ2-7 and the DNA end casts doubt on the J call. The CDR3 spans 13 residues. Germline CDR1 SGHNT, CDR2 YENEEA. The CDR3 loop reads CASSHRVANEQYF. In nucleotides, the CDR3 is TGTGCCAGCAGCCACAGGGTGGCCAATGAGCAGTACTTC.

This clonotype is deemed large. This sequence joins TRBV6-6 and TRBJ2-1, with 7 positions matching TRBD2. The DNA matches TRBJ2-7 better at its end, which makes the J call doubtful. CDR1 is MNHNY and CDR2 is SVGAGI in the germline V gene (reference sequence). This CDR3 spans 16 amino acids. The CDR3 region is CASRSGTTQSYNEQYF. The CDR3 nucleotides are TGTGCCAGCAGGTCAGGGACTACACAGAGCTACAATGAGCAGTACTTC.

Concerning this clonotype: The germline gene is not matched at one end of the junction; a read error may be the cause. The rearrangement uses TRBV6-5 and TRBJ2-3; no firm D call. Germline-derived CDR1 and CDR2 are MNHEY and SVGAGI. The CDR3 extends over 16 amino acids. DNA for the CDR3: TGTGCCAGCAGTTACTCTCGGCTGTGTGCCACAGATATTCAGTATTTC. Its translation: CASSYSRLCATDIQYF.

The rearrangement links TRBV24-1 to TRBJ2-5; 8 bases match TRBD2. The CDR3 length is 17 residues. The germline gives CDR1 KGHDR, CDR2 SFDVKD. V shed 4 bases, J shed 4 bases, and the junction held 13 bases outside the gene matches. CDR3 DNA sequence: TGTGCCACCAGTGAGGGGAGCGGGGGCCCTAACCCAGAGACCCAGTACTTC. The encoded protein is CATSEGSGGPNPETQYF.

This rearrangement joins TRBV7-6 to TRBJ2-4; 7 positions agree with TRBD1. The junction had 25 bases not matched to a gene; V was cut back by 4 bases and J by 13 bases. CDR3 length: 18 amino acids. Germline V gives CDR1 SGHVS, CDR2 FNYEAQ. In DNA, the CDR3 is TGTGCCAGCAGCTCCCTTAAGGGAGCAGGGGGAGACAAAAACACCCAGTACTTC. Amino acid sequence: CASSSLKGAGGDKNTQYF.

The rearrangement uses TRBV11-3 and TRBJ2-4; TRBD1 might be the D (6 bases). The germline V and J ends were trimmed by 8 bases and 13 bases, with 21 bases remaining between them. The CDR3 contains 13 residues. Germline CDR1 is SGHNT and CDR2 is YENEEA. The CDR3 DNA reads as TGTGCCAGCGGGGGCGGACACCGAGACACCCAGTACTTC. Amino acids: CASGGGHRDTQYF. The variable domain in full, completed from reference TRBV11-3 and TRBJ2-4, reads EAGVVQSPRYKIIEKKQPVAFWCNPISGHNTLYWYLQNLGQGPELLIRYENEEAVDDSQLPKDRFSAERLKGVDSTLKIQPAELGDSAVYLCASGGGHRDTQYFGAGTRLSVL.

In this sample, this clonotype turned up many times. The chain links TRBV6-5 to TRBJ1-1, with D unresolved. Germline CDR1 is MNHEY and CDR2 is SVGAGI. The CDR3 contains 13 residues. The V end was cut by 2 bases, the J end by 7 bases, with 11 bases between. The CDR3 nucleotides are TGTGCCAGCAGTTACGCACCAGTTTTTGAAGCTTTCTTT. It encodes CASSYAPVFEAFF.

This clonotype occurred once. Relative to the germline gene, one junction end is altered; a read error may explain this. V gene TRBV6-1 combines with J gene TRBJ2-5; weak D call: TRBD2 (5 bases). The CDR3 totals 12 residues. Germline lookup yields CDR1 MNHNS and CDR2 SASEGT. In nucleotides, the CDR3 is TGTGCCAGCAGTGGAATCTGGGAGACGCAGTACTTC. It yields the protein CASSGIWETQYF.

Note on this clonotype: A much larger clonotype is one base distant, so this may be a read error. This chain connects TRBV3-1 to TRBJ2-1, with D unclear. The CDR3 sequence is 12 residues long. Germline V gene lookup returns CDR1 LGHDT and CDR2 YNNKEL (reference sequence). The ends were cut back, 1 base at V and 13 bases at J, with 11 bases in the middle. The CDR3 protein is CASSQVVETQFF. The CDR3 nucleotides read TGTGCCAGCAGCCAAGTTGTAGAGACCCAGTTCTTC.

The sample holds many counts of this clonotype. The chain combines TRBV7-2 with TRBJ2-3, with D possibly being TRBD2 (6 bases). Trimming took off 7 bases at V and 0 bases at J, with 14 bases between the two ends. Germline lookup yields CDR1 SGHTA and CDR2 FQGNSA. The CDR3 has 15 amino acids. The CDR3 spells CASTPDYLSTDTQYF. CDR3 nucleotide sequence: TGTGCCAGCACACCGGACTACCTTAGCACAGATACGCAGTATTTT. Complete variable domain (other parts from reference TRBV7-2 and TRBJ2-3): GAGVSQSPSNKVTEKGKDVELRCDPISGHTALYWYRQSLGQGLEFLIYFQGNSAPDKSGLPSDRFSAERTGGSVSTLTIQRTQQEDSAVYLCASTPDYLSTDTQYFGPGTRLTVL.

The genes are TRBV27 and TRBJ2-1; 10 bases line up with TRBD2. Germline lookup yields CDR1 MNHEY and CDR2 SMNVEV (reference sequence). This CDR3 region has 17 residues. The V gene end was trimmed by 5 bases and the J gene end by 4 bases; junction bases not matched to a gene: 11. The CDR3 protein is CASSRVASGGLYNEQFF. CDR3 coding DNA: TGTGCCAGCAGTCGGGTCGCTAGCGGGGGCCTTTACAATGAGCAGTTCTTC.

The chain employs TRBV11-2 and TRBJ2-7; a possible D gene is TRBD2 (5 bases). The V and J ends lost 3 bases and 0 bases respectively, with 21 bases between them. CDR1 SGHAT and CDR2 FQNNGV come from the germline V gene. The CDR3 consists of 18 residues. The CDR3 DNA sequence: TGTGCCAGCAGCTTTTCCATGGACTCGGCTAGGAGCTCCTACGAGCAGTACTTC. It codes for CASSFSMDSARSSYEQYF.

Judged by abundance, this clonotype is medium-sized (0.01 to 0.1%). The chain combines TRBV7-3 with TRBJ2-2, with TRBD1 identical over 8 bases. Per germline, CDR1 SGHTA and CDR2 FQGTGA. The CDR3 sequence is 19 residues long. Trimming cost V 5 bases and J 4 bases; bases outside gene matches: 18. The CDR3 region is CASSLGAQGPGGVTGELFF. In DNA, the CDR3 is TGTGCCAGCAGCCTAGGAGCGCAGGGGCCAGGGGGCGTCACCGGGGAGCTGTTTTTT. Full variable domain (missing parts from reference TRBV7-3 and TRBJ2-2): GAGVSQTPSNKVTEKGKYVELRCDPISGHTALYWYRQSLGQGPEFLIYFQGTGAADDSGLPNDRFFAVRPEGSVSTLKIQRTERGDSAVYLCASSLGAQGPGGVTGELFFGEGSRLTVL.

This sequence joins TRBV6-2 or TRBV6-3 and TRBJ2-1; D is perhaps TRBD2 (7 bases). The J call may be mistaken, given a closer DNA end match to TRBJ2-5. Per germline, CDR1 MNHEY and CDR2 SVGEGT. CDR3 length: 15 amino acids. This CDR3 is CAGGWGGAGQETQYF. The CDR3 DNA reads as TGTGCCGGGGGGTGGGGGGGGGCTGGCCAAGAGACCCAGTACTTC.

A note on this clonotype: No conserved phenylalanine or tryptophan ends this CDR3, so it is likely a read error. The DNA is left out, because the CDR3 cannot be placed on it with certainty; the CDR3 is given as TCRdb lists it. This rearrangement joins TRBV7-2 to TRBJ2-6. The CDR3 has 16 amino acids, counting both end residues. The V gene's germline CDR1 is SGHTA and CDR2 FQGNSA. The CDR3 region is CASSLTLSKETQYFGV.

This clonotype was recorded a few times. The rearrangement links TRBV5-1 to TRBJ2-1; either TRBD1 or TRBD2 may fit D (5 bases each). CDR1 SGHRS and CDR2 YFSETQ come from the germline V gene. The CDR3 is 13 amino acids. Trimming left V 0 bases short and J 10 bases short, with 11 bases between. The CDR3 sequence is CASSLGGSWEQFF. CDR3 in DNA: TGCGCCAGCAGCTTGGGGGGGTCCTGGGAGCAGTTCTTC. Supplemented by reference TRBV5-1 and TRBJ2-1, the full variable domain reads KAGVTQTPRYLIKTRGQQVTLSCSPISGHRSVSWYQQTPGQGLQFLFEYFSETQRNKGNFPGRFSGRQFSNSRSEMNVSTLELGDSALYLCASSLGGSWEQFFGPGTRLTVL.

This clonotype was seen a few times. The chain carries TRBV27 and TRBJ2-7; 7 bases match TRBD1. The CDR3 runs to 15 residues. J gave up 0 bases and V 2 bases, and 4 bases lay outside the gene matches. Germline V gene data show CDR1 as MNHEY and CDR2 as SMNVEV (reference sequence). The CDR3 DNA follows: TGTGCCAGCAGTTTAACCGGGACAGTCTCCTACGAGCAGTACTTC. Its protein product is CASSLTGTVSYEQYF.

With respect to this clonotype: The junction departs from germline at one end; a sequencing error may be responsible. This chain connects TRBV7-7 to TRBJ2-3, with D tentatively TRBD1 or TRBD2 (6 bases each). This CDR3 spans 16 amino acids. Germline values: CDR1 SSHAT, CDR2 FNYEAQ (reference sequence). CDR3 in DNA: TGTGCCAGCGCGGGGCACGGGGGTGGGGGCCACGGTACGCAGTATTTC. It codes for CASAGHGGGGHGTQYF.

About this clonotype: One junction end disagrees with the germline gene, perhaps due to a read error. The gene calls are TRBV7-2 and TRBJ2-3; 8 bases align to TRBD1. The CDR3 totals 13 residues. Germline V gene sequence: CDR1 SGHTA, CDR2 FQGNSA. DNA of the CDR3: TGTGCCAGCACCCCAGGGGGCACAAACACGCAGTATTTC. Its protein product is CASTPGGTNTQYF.

This clonotype was counted a few times. The CDR3 region is CASSVSGTSGSPSYNEQFF. CDR3 DNA: TGTGCCAGCAGTGTCTCCGGGACTAGCGGGAGTCCGTCCTACAATGAGCAGTTCTTC. The chain is built from TRBV6-1 and TRBJ2-1; 14 nucleotides match TRBD2. V lost 4 bases to trimming and J lost 1 base; unmatched junction nucleotides: 9. Germline CDR1 and CDR2: MNHNS and SASEGT. The CDR3 loop spans 19 amino acids.